A selection of T cell receptor beta chains follows, all from one sample in a study of T cells in Graves' hyperthyroidism and ophthalmopathy. TCRdb fed the multiplex PCR reads into MiXCR, producing one record per CDR3 protein. Of hundreds of thousands of distinct CDR3 sequences listed, around 20% are singletons. Sequencing used blood. Receptors originate from a man aged 25-45 years with Graves' ophthalmopathy. Both conserved end residues are part of each CDR3. A D gene is named only where the DNA matches it firmly. Some rows have no size entry. The others give once, few or many, or a class for an expanded clone.

CDR3 length,clone size,J gene,D gene,V gene,CDR3 DNA,CDR3 protein
16,few,TRBJ2-5,TRBD2,TRBV18,TGTGCCAGCTCCAGAGGACTAGCGGAGACTCAAGAGACCCAGTACTTC,CASSRGLAETQETQYF
14,few,TRBJ2-2,.,TRBV30,TGTGCCTGGAGTGTATATTTTCGTTCCGGGGAGCTGTTTTTT,CAWSVYFRSGELFF
16,many,TRBJ2-7,TRBD2,TRBV6-2/TRBV6-3,TGTGCCAGCAGTTCCTTCACTAGCGGAGGCTCCTACGAGCAGTACTTC,CASSSFTSGGSYEQYF
15,few,TRBJ1-5,.,TRBV9,TGTGCCAGCAGCGTAGGTGGGTTGAGCAATCAGCCCCAGCATTTT,CASSVGGLSNQPQHF
15,once,TRBJ1-5,.,TRBV7-8,TGTGCCAGCAGCTTAGTGTACTCAAGGGGTCAGCCCCAGCATTTT,CASSLVYSRGQPQHF
13,.,TRBJ1-4,.,TRBV30,TGTGCCTGGAGTAGGGCGGTGGATGAAAAACTGTTTTTT,CAWSRAVDEKLFF
12,.,TRBJ2-5,.,TRBV20-1,TGCAGTGCGGTCCATGAGGTTGAGACCCAGTACTTC,CSAVHEVETQYF
15,many,TRBJ2-7,.,TRBV28,TGTGCCAGCGGGGGGGCCGGTAGCGGGTACTACGAGCAGTACTTC,CASGGAGSGYYEQYF
13,few,TRBJ2-7,TRBD1,TRBV5-1,TGCGCCAGCAGCTTGACAGGGGCCTACGAGCAGTACTTC,CASSLTGAYEQYF
16,few,TRBJ1-1,TRBD1,TRBV11-3,TGTGCCAGCAGCCGAGGGGGGACAGGAATGAACACTGAAGCTTTCTTT,CASSRGGTGMNTEAFF
17,.,TRBJ1-6,TRBD1,TRBV20-1,TGCAGTGCTAGAGATTCAGGGGACAGTTGGGATAATTCACCCCTCCACTTT,CSARDSGDSWDNSPLHF
12,.,TRBJ2-5,TRBD2,TRBV9,TGTGCCAGCAGCGCGACTAGCGGCCCGGTGTACTTC,CASSATSGPVYF
15,few,TRBJ2-7,TRBD2,TRBV7-3,TGTGCCAGCAGCTCACCGGGAGGGACCGCCTACGAGCAGTACTTC,CASSSPGGTAYEQYF
17,once,TRBJ2-3,TRBD1,TRBV19,TGTGCCAGTAGTCCCTTGAGCGGGACAGGGACTACAGATACGCAGTATTTT,CASSPLSGTGTTDTQYF
15,few,TRBJ1-2,TRBD1,TRBV14,TGTGCCAGCAGCTTCGAGACAGGGATTCTCTATGGCTACACCTTC,CASSFETGILYGYTF
16,many,TRBJ2-7,.,TRBV28,TGTGCCAGCAGCCATCCGAGCACAGGGAATTCTCCGGGGCAGTACTTC,CASSHPSTGNSPGQYF
16,.,TRBJ2-7,TRBD1,TRBV7-9,TGTGCCAGCAGCTATCGCAGGACAGGGAATTCCTACGAGCAGTACTTC,CASSYRRTGNSYEQYF
12,.,TRBJ2-5,.,TRBV20-1,TGCAGTGCTAGATCCTTCCAAGAGACCCAGTACTTC,CSARSFQETQYF
13,few,TRBJ2-7,.,TRBV15,TGTGCCACCGGGGACACCCGCCTTGGTGAGCAGTACTTC,CATGDTRLGEQYF
15,many,TRBJ1-4,TRBD1,TRBV11-1,TGTGCCAGCAGCCTCGGGACAGTCGAATCGGCAAAACTGTTTTTT,CASSLGTVESAKLFF
16,.,TRBJ1-2,.,TRBV28,TGTGCCAGCAGTTTAAGGCGGCAGGGGTCCATTGGTGGCTACACCTTC,CASSLRRQGSIGGYTF
11,.,TRBJ2-7,.,TRBV5-8,TGTGCCAGCACAGGGTGGTACGAGCAGTACTTC,CASTGWYEQYF
17,few,TRBJ2-7,.,TRBV11-2,TGTGCCAGCAGCCCCTCGGAAGGGCTCTTCTACCTCTACGAGCAGTACTTC,CASSPSEGLFYLYEQYF
15,few,TRBJ2-3,TRBD2,TRBV27,TGTGCCAGCAGTTTCGAAGGACTAGTCACAGATACGCAGTATTTT,CASSFEGLVTDTQYF
15,.,TRBJ2-2,TRBD2,TRBV5-1,TGCGCCAGCAGCTTAAGGCTAGCGGGGTCCGGGGAGCTGTTTTTT,CASSLRLAGSGELFF
14,.,TRBJ2-7,.,TRBV11-2,TGTGCCACCTCCCGGGTTGAGGGCGCCTACGAGCAGTACTTC,CATSRVEGAYEQYF
19,few,TRBJ2-2,TRBD2,TRBV7-9,TGTGCCAGCAGCTTAATCCGAGGGGTTAGCGGGGCGAACACCGGGGAGCTGTTTTTT,CASSLIRGVSGANTGELFF
16,.,TRBJ2-7,.,TRBV28,TGTGCCAGCAGCCCGCTGGGCGCCTCGCGGGGCTACGAGCAGTACTTC,CASSPLGASRGYEQYF
12,.,TRBJ2-5,.,TRBV20-1,TGCAGTGCCCACAGGGACCAAGAGACCCAGTACTTC,CSAHRDQETQYF
14,few,TRBJ2-2,.,TRBV9,TGTGCCAGCAGCGCCGGACAGAACACCGGGGAGCTGTTTTTT,CASSAGQNTGELFF
17,few,TRBJ1-2,.,TRBV7-9,TGTGCCAGCAGCTTAGGTTTTTCTACGGCCCCCACTTATGGCTACACCTTC,CASSLGFSTAPTYGYTF
15,few,TRBJ1-4,.,TRBV30,TGTGCCTGGGCCCCAAATGGGGCAACTAATGAAAAACTGTTTTTT,CAWAPNGATNEKLFF
15,.,TRBJ2-1,TRBD1,TRBV7-6,TGTGCCAGCAGCTTTGGCAGGGGGCGATACAATGAGCAGTTCTTC,CASSFGRGRYNEQFF
14,.,TRBJ2-7,TRBD2,TRBV6-1,TGTGCCACCTCGGGTGGGGGGGGGAGAGGCGAGCAGTACTTC,CATSGGGGRGEQYF
15,.,TRBJ1-6,.,TRBV7-9,TGTGCCAGCAGCTTAGAAGAGGGAAATAATTCACCCCTCCACTTT,CASSLEEGNNSPLHF
13,.,TRBJ1-5,.,TRBV19,TGTGCCAGTAGCGCCCCCCCGCCTAAGCCCCAGCATTTT,CASSAPPPKPQHF
14,many,TRBJ2-1,TRBD2,TRBV5-1,TGCGCCAGCAGGGGGACTAGCGGATACAATGAGCAGTTCTTC,CASRGTSGYNEQFF
16,many,TRBJ2-7,TRBD1,TRBV5-1,TGCGCCAGCAGCTTGTCGCGACAGGGGGGAAACTACGAGCAGTACTTC,CASSLSRQGGNYEQYF
15,.,TRBJ1-3,.,TRBV16,TGTGCCAGCAGCCAATTTGAGGGGGCTGGAAACACCATATATTTT,CASSQFEGAGNTIYF
13,few,TRBJ2-7,.,TRBV6-1,TGTGCCAGCAGTCTCCTATCACCCGGCGAGCAGTACTTC,CASSLLSPGEQYF
14,many,TRBJ2-1,.,TRBV7-8,TGTGCCAGCAGCTTGGGGCTAGCGAGAAATGAGCAGTTCTTC,CASSLGLARNEQFF
14,.,TRBJ1-1,.,TRBV2,TGTGCCAGCAGTGACGCAACAGGGCCCCTTTTCCCTTTCTTT,CASSDATGPLFPFF
15,.,TRBJ2-2,TRBD2,TRBV20-1,TGCAATGCTCAAAGGCTAGCGGGGCTATCCGGGGAGCTGTTTTTT,CNAQRLAGLSGELFF
16,many,TRBJ1-1,TRBD1,TRBV11-3,TGTGCCAGCAGCTCACCGGGACAGACAAAGAACACTGAAGCTTTCTTT,CASSSPGQTKNTEAFF
14,.,TRBJ1-2,.,TRBV28,.,CASSFLAANYGYTF
13,few,TRBJ2-1,.,TRBV28,TGTGCCAGTGGGGGGGGCGCCTGGAATGAGCAGTTCTTC,CASGGGAWNEQFF
13,few,TRBJ2-1,TRBD2,TRBV28,TGTGCCAGCAGGCTAGCGGGAGCGGATGAGCAGTTCTTC,CASRLAGADEQFF
11,many,TRBJ2-7,.,TRBV7-8,TGTGCCAGCAGCTCGCAGTGGGAGCAGTACTTC,CASSSQWEQYF
13,few,TRBJ2-1,.,TRBV29-1,TGCAGCGTAAGGGGGGGAGGGATACATGAGCAGTTCTTC,CSVRGGGIHEQFF
17,few,TRBJ1-3,.,TRBV7-2,TGTGCCAGCAGCTTGCGGACTTCAGCCCGCTCTGGAAACACCATATATTTT,CASSLRTSARSGNTIYF
12,many,TRBJ1-1,.,TRBV27,TGTGCCAGCAGTTTAGGTAAGGGAAAGGCTTTCTTT,CASSLGKGKAFF
12,.,TRBJ2-1,.,TRBV6-9,TGTGCCAGCAGTTCACCACGGGACACGCGGTTCTTC,CASSSPRDTRFF
14,.,TRBJ1-2,TRBD1,TRBV11-1,TGTGCCAGCAGCGTGGGACAGGAGATACTCGGCTACACCTTC,CASSVGQEILGYTF
14,.,TRBJ1-3,.,TRBV30,TGTGCCTGCCGGGGACTTAACTCTGGAAACACCATATATTTT,CACRGLNSGNTIYF
14,few,TRBJ2-7,TRBD1,TRBV28,TGTGCCAGCTCCCCCGGACAGGGGGCCTCCGAGCAGTACTTC,CASSPGQGASEQYF
18,few,TRBJ2-1,TRBD2,TRBV11-1,TGTGCCAGCAGCCAAGAGACCCTCCAGCGGGAGTTGACGAATGAGCAGTTCTTC,CASSQETLQRELTNEQFF
12,.,TRBJ1-2,.,TRBV11-2,TGTGCCAGCAGCTTCCACAGGGAAGGCTACACCTTC,CASSFHREGYTF
15,few,TRBJ2-6,.,TRBV11-2,TGTGCCAGCAGCTTCAGTGACTCTGGGGCCAACGTCCTGACTTTC,CASSFSDSGANVLTF
17,many,TRBJ1-1,.,TRBV11-3,TGTGCCAGCAGCTTAGTTGGGGGGCGCGTATCAAACACTGAAGCTTTCTTT,CASSLVGGRVSNTEAFF